The 30 T cell receptor beta chains below were found in one sample sequenced in a study of metastatic and nonmetastatic thyroid tumors. Prior to thyroid surgery, none of the patients had received any treatment. TCRdb re-called clones via MiXCR from the PCR reads. The table has tens of thousands of clones, 25% to 30% seen once. Sequenced sample: blood. The receptors derive from a female donor with papillary thyroid cancer or a benign thyroid nodule (not recorded which). Some clones in this sample may be carry-over from other donors' samples.

For the CDR3, the DNA is TGTGCCAGCAGCGAGAAGAACAGGAACTATGGCTACACCTTC. Amino acid sequence: CASSEKNRNYGYTF. The rearrangement links TRBV11-1 to TRBJ1-2, with D maybe TRBD1 (5 bases). CDR1 is SGHAT, CDR2 FQDESV, per germline (reference sequence). This CDR3 is 14 amino acids long. Trimming cost V 5 bases and J 2 bases, with 12 bases left between them.

In its sample, this clone was seen a few times. One junction end does not reproduce the germline sequence, and a read error may be involved. The chain carries TRBV6-5 and TRBJ2-1, with D perhaps TRBD1 (6 bases). Germline CDR1 MNHEY, CDR2 SVGAGI. The CDR3 has 13 amino acids. The CDR3 DNA reads TGTGCCAGCAGTTACTCGTCATTCGAGGGGGTCCTCTTC. Translating it yields CASSYSSFEGVLF.

This chain links TRBV6-2 or TRBV6-3 with TRBJ2-3; 7 nucleotides line up with TRBD2. This CDR3 is built from 15 residues. Germline CDR1 MNHEY, CDR2 SVGEGT. V was pared by 6 bases and J by 2 bases, with 8 bases of the junction left unmatched. The CDR3: CASRDLTSTTDTQYF. CDR3 nucleotide sequence: TGTGCCAGCAGAGACCTGACTAGCACCACAGATACGCAGTATTTT.

As for this clone: One end of the junction does not line up with germline, which may come from a read error. The V and J genes are TRBV6-5 and TRBJ2-1, with D tentatively TRBD2 (6 bases). CDR1 is MNHEY and CDR2 is SVGAGI in the germline V gene. The CDR3 loop spans 16 amino acids. CDR3 sequence: CASSSEGAGSSNEQFF. DNA for the CDR3: TGTGCCAGCAGTTCCGAGGGAGCGGGTTCCTCCAATGAGCAGTTCTTC.

The chain couples TRBV6-1 to TRBJ2-5; 9 bases match TRBD1. Trimming at V came to 6 bases and at J to 5 bases, leaving 4 bases not matched to a gene. Per germline, CDR1 MNHNS and CDR2 SASEGT. This CDR3 spans 13 amino acids. This CDR3 is CASSGTGLETQYF. The CDR3 DNA sequence: TGTGCCAGCAGCGGGACAGGGTTGGAGACCCAGTACTTC.

Only a few counts were recorded for this clone. This chain uses TRBV7-8 with TRBJ1-5; 7 nucleotides align to TRBD1. Germline V CDR1 and CDR2: SGHVS, FQNEAQ. This CDR3 comprises 13 residues. V dropped 5 bases and J dropped 12; count of bases not matched to a gene: 10. Here the CDR3 DNA reads TGTGCCAGCAGCGAAAGCCGGACAGGACGCCAGCATTTT. It specifies CASSESRTGRQHF. Combining the CDR3 with reference TRBV7-8 and TRBJ1-5 gives the whole variable domain GAGVSQSPRYKVAKRGQDVALRCDPISGHVSLFWYQQALGQGPEFLTYFQNEAQLDKSGLPSDRFFAERPEGSVSTLKIQRTQQEDSAVYLCASSESRTGRQHFGDGTRLSIL.

The chain employs TRBV20-1 and TRBJ1-1; D is perhaps TRBD1 (6 bases). Trimming stripped 3 bases from V and 4 bases from J, with 12 bases between. The CDR3 has 13 amino acids. The germline CDR1 and CDR2 sequences are DFQATT and SNEGSKA (reference sequence). CDR3 region: CSASQGGGTEAFF. The DNA for the CDR3 is TGCAGTGCTAGTCAGGGAGGGGGCACTGAAGCTTTCTTT.

This clone was detected ten times or more. CDR3 sequence: CASSGGLSNTEAFF. CDR3 DNA sequence: TGTGCCAGCAGTGGCGGCCTATCAAACACTGAAGCTTTCTTT. The chain uses TRBV2 and TRBJ1-1; no clear D. There are 14 residues in the CDR3. Between the trimmed V and J ends, which lost 4 bases and 2 bases, there was a span of 11 bases. Germline CDR1 is SNHLY and CDR2 is FYNNEI.

In its sample, this clone was seen a few times. V and J are TRBV13 and TRBJ2-7; D remains unclear. V lost 5 bases to trimming and J lost 5 bases, with 10 bases between them. Germline V gives CDR1 PRHDT, CDR2 FYEKMQ (reference sequence). The length of the CDR3 is 12 residues. The DNA of the CDR3 is TGTGCCAGCAGCCGTCCCCGGCACGAGCAGTACTTC. Protein product: CASSRPRHEQYF.

In this sample, this clone turned up many times. The chain employs TRBV4-1 and TRBJ1-1; D is possibly TRBD1 (6 bases). The CDR3 contains 13 residues. The V and J ends lost 4 bases and 4 bases respectively, with 10 bases between them. Germline-derived CDR1 and CDR2 are MGHRA and YSYEKL. DNA for the CDR3: TGCGCCAGCAGCCGGGGGGCGAGCACTGAAGCTTTCTTT. It yields the protein CASSRGASTEAFF.

This chain uses TRBV7-6 with TRBJ2-3; D ambiguous. Germline V CDR1 and CDR2: SGHVS, FNYEAQ. The CDR3 extends over 13 amino acids. The V and J ends lost 0 bases and 3 bases respectively, with 4 bases between them. The CDR3 DNA follows: TGTGCCAGCAGCTTAGCTCTGACAGATACGCAGTATTTT. This encodes CASSLALTDTQYF.

In this sample, this clone turned up many times. The chain uses TRBV7-3 and TRBJ2-1; 14 bases align to TRBD2. The CDR3 has 15 amino acids. Germline V gene lookup returns CDR1 SGHTA and CDR2 FQGTGA. After removal of 5 bases from V and 10 bases from J, the junction contained 7 bases not matched to a gene. The CDR3 is CASSQGLAGEREQFF. Here the CDR3 DNA reads TGTGCCAGCAGCCAGGGACTAGCGGGAGAACGCGAGCAGTTCTTC.

This chain joins TRBV7-3 and TRBJ1-2; TRBD1 is a possible D gene (5 bases). Per germline, CDR1 SGHTA and CDR2 FQGTGA. The CDR3 totals 14 residues. The V gene lost 1 base and the J gene lost 3 bases, with 9 bases spanning the gap. The CDR3 is CASSLRRGDYGYTF. Written as DNA, the CDR3 is TGTGCCAGCAGCTTAAGGAGGGGCGACTATGGCTACACCTTC.

By frequency in the sample, this clone is medium-sized. The rearrangement links TRBV28 to TRBJ1-6; D not certain. V shed 7 bases and J shed 6 bases, with 7 bases lying between them. This CDR3 region has 12 residues. From germline, CDR1 is MDHEN and CDR2 SYDVKM. The chain's CDR3 is CASTVTNSPLHF. CDR3 in DNA: TGTGCCAGCACTGTCACTAATTCACCCCTCCACTTT.

The V gene is TRBV6-9, the J gene TRBJ2-1; 9 nucleotides line up with TRBD1. CDR1 and CDR2 (germline): MNHGY, SVAAGI. The CDR3 covers 15 residues. V was pared by 8 bases and J by 6 bases, with 11 bases of the junction left unmatched. The CDR3 sequence: CASSRTGALSNEQFF. DNA for the CDR3: TGTGCCAGCTCCCGGACAGGGGCTTTGAGCAATGAGCAGTTCTTC.

The chain joins TRBV6-1 to TRBJ2-2; TRBD2 matches at 9 bases. Germline assignment: CDR1 MNHNS and CDR2 SASEGT. There are 16 residues in the CDR3. The V and J ends lost 7 bases and 5 bases, in that order; junction bases with no gene match: 11. The CDR3 reads CASKAGGRPETGELFF. CDR3 nucleotide sequence: TGTGCCAGCAAGGCGGGAGGGCGACCTGAGACCGGGGAGCTGTTTTTT.

The rearrangement joins TRBV3-1 to TRBJ1-1; no clear D gene. V dropped 5 bases and J dropped 6 bases, with 13 bases sitting between them. Germline values: CDR1 LGHDT, CDR2 YNNKEL (reference sequence). The CDR3 has 13 amino acids. The CDR3 loop is CASSYRETAEAFF. CDR3 nucleotide sequence: TGTGCCAGCAGCTACCGGGAGACCGCTGAAGCTTTCTTT.

The rearrangement links TRBV12-3 or TRBV12-4 to TRBJ2-7; D possibly corresponds to TRBD2 (5 bases). V lost 6 bases and J lost 3, with 9 bases in between. The CDR3 contains 12 residues. The chain's CDR3 is CASSPGYYEQYF. The CDR3 coding sequence is TGTGCCAGCAGCCCGGGGTACTACGAGCAGTACTTC.

The chain has TRBV7-8 and TRBJ2-2; 9 nucleotides align to TRBD1. The CDR3 is 16 amino acids. Germline trimming cut 2 bases from V and 3 bases from J; bases unmatched to any gene: 4. The V gene's germline CDR1 is SGHVS and CDR2 FQNEAQ. CDR3 bases: TGTGCCAGCAGCTTATATACAGGGGGCTACACCGGGGAGCTGTTTTTT. Translating it yields CASSLYTGGYTGELFF.

This chain joins TRBV20-1 and TRBJ1-5; tentative D call: TRBD1 (6 bases). V lost 2 bases and J 7 bases, leaving 12 bases between the germline ends. There are 13 residues in the CDR3. Germline lookup yields CDR1 DFQATT and CDR2 SNEGSKA (reference sequence). CDR3 bases: TGCAGTGCTAGAACGGGACAACGACAGCCCCAGCATTTT. It encodes CSARTGQRQPQHF.

The chain combines TRBV9 with TRBJ2-5, with 10 bases matching TRBD2. This CDR3 has 18 amino acids. The V gene's germline CDR1 is SGDLS and CDR2 YYNGEE. V was pared by 2 bases and J by 4 bases, with 14 bases of the junction left unmatched. The CDR3 sequence: CASSVSSSGGISGETQYF. CDR3 in DNA: TGTGCCAGCAGCGTGTCGTCTAGCGGGGGAATCTCGGGAGAGACCCAGTACTTC.

The chain joins TRBV5-1 to TRBJ1-5, with no clear D. Trimming removed 0 bases from V and 4 bases from J, with 8 bases in between. Germline CDR1 reads SGHRS; CDR2 reads YFSETQ. This CDR3 is built from 14 residues. The CDR3 loop is CASSLGAANQPQHF. The CDR3 coding sequence is TGCGCCAGCAGCTTGGGGGCCGCGAATCAGCCCCAGCATTTT.

In this sample, this clone turned up many times. J is TRBJ2-3 and V is TRBV9; D is perhaps TRBD2 (5 bases). V lost 0 bases and J 2 bases, leaving 7 bases between the germline ends. The CDR3 sequence is 14 residues long. CDR1 is SGDLS, CDR2 YYNGEE, per germline. The CDR3 DNA is TGTGCCAGCAGCGTAGCGGGGAACACAGATACGCAGTATTTT. Amino acid sequence: CASSVAGNTDTQYF. Looking up the rest from reference TRBV9 and TRBJ2-3 gives the full variable domain: DSGVTQTPKHLITATGQRVTLRCSPRSGDLSVYWYQQSLDQGLQFLIQYYNGEERAKGNILERFSAQQFPDLHSELNLSSLELGDSALYFCASSVAGNTDTQYFGPGTRLTVL.

Remarks on this clone: Different DNA sequences within this sample yield the same CDR3. V and J are TRBV19 and TRBJ2-2; D could derive from TRBD1 or TRBD2 (5 bases each). CDR3 length: 14 amino acids. With 8 bases removed from V and 0 bases from J, the gap between germline ends came to 10 bases. Germline values: CDR1 LNHDA, CDR2 SQIVND (reference sequence). The CDR3 region has the DNA TGTGCCAGTTCCGGGACGCCGAACACCGGGGAGCTGTTTTTT. Amino acid sequence: CASSGTPNTGELFF.

This chain joins TRBV11-2 and TRBJ1-1; D unclear. The V gene lost 1 base and the J gene lost 1 base, with 10 bases spanning the gap. Germline-derived CDR1 and CDR2 are SGHAT and FQNNGV. The CDR3 contains 15 residues. Here the CDR3 DNA reads TGTGCCAGCAGCTTAGGGCCCAGGTCGAACACTGAAGCTTTCTTT. As protein: CASSLGPRSNTEAFF.

The rearrangement links TRBV6-1 to TRBJ1-1; D uncertain. V was trimmed by 5 bases and J by 7 bases, leaving 11 bases between them. Looked up from germline, CDR1 is MNHNS and CDR2 is SASEGT. The CDR3 has 12 residues. The CDR3 sequence is CASSPPGGEAFF. CDR3 nucleotides: TGTGCCAGCAGTCCCCCTGGAGGTGAAGCTTTCTTT.

There are a few counts of this clone. The chain joins TRBV12-3 or TRBV12-4 to TRBJ2-5, with D hard to call. Trimming took 2 bases from V and 1 from J, leaving 5 bases between them. This CDR3 comprises 13 residues. CDR3 amino acids: CASSLNSQETQYF. The CDR3 DNA is TGTGCCAGCAGTTTAAACAGCCAAGAGACCCAGTACTTC.

The CDR3 nucleotides are TGCGCCAGCAGCTTGGGGGCTAGCGGGACGACAGATACGCAGTATTTT. Encoded protein: CASSLGASGTTDTQYF. This chain uses TRBV5-1 with TRBJ2-3; the match to TRBD2 covers 9 bases. Germline values: CDR1 SGHRS, CDR2 YFSETQ. The CDR3 has 16 residues. Unmatched junction bases numbered 5, after V lost 0 bases and J lost 3 bases. The full variable domain, rest sourced from reference TRBV5-1 and TRBJ2-3, is KAGVTQTPRYLIKTRGQQVTLSCSPISGHRSVSWYQQTPGQGLQFLFEYFSETQRNKGNFPGRFSGRQFSNSRSEMNVSTLELGDSALYLCASSLGASGTTDTQYFGPGTRLTVL.

This clone appeared a single time. The chain recombines TRBV13 with TRBJ1-1; D not resolved. Trimming removed 4 bases at V and 6 bases at J, with 15 bases between. From germline, CDR1 is PRHDT and CDR2 FYEKMQ (reference sequence). The CDR3 loop spans 14 amino acids. CDR3 in DNA: TGTGCCAGCAGCTACCGCGGAGGCACCGCTGAAGCTTTCTTT. This encodes CASSYRGGTAEAFF. Full variable domain (outside the CDR3, taken from reference TRBV13 and TRBJ1-1): AAGVIQSPRHLIKEKRETATLKCYPIPRHDTVYWYQQGPGQDPQFLISFYEKMQSDKGSIPDRFSAQQFSDYHSELNMSSLELGDSALYFCASSYRGGTAEAFFGQGTRLTVV.

This clone was found a few times. The V gene is TRBV7-9, the J gene TRBJ2-1; D unclear. Trimming removed 8 bases from V and 6 bases from J, with 8 bases in between. The V gene's germline CDR1 is SEHNR and CDR2 FQNEAQ (reference sequence). The CDR3 consists of 11 residues. CDR3 nucleotide sequence: TGTGCCAGCGGGCAAAGCAATGAGCAGTTCTTC. Translation: CASGQSNEQFF.